The clone carrying this T cell receptor beta chain was recorded at least ten times. The record originates from a study of neurological immune-mediated disorders. TCRdb reprocessed the 5' RACE reads via MiXCR and lists one record per CDR3 protein. The repertoire has roughly 60,000 distinct CDR3 sequences, over 3.5% of them found once; the top ten carry approximately 2%. The specimen was CD4+ T cells from blood. This receptor was taken from a woman aged 40 to 55 with multiple sclerosis.

The CDR3 DNA follows: TGTGCTAGTGGTTTGCAGGGAAAACCCTATGGCTACACCTTC. Amino acids: CASGLQGKPYGYTF. This rearrangement joins TRBV12-5 to TRBJ1-2, with D perhaps TRBD1 (5 bases). CDR1 LGHNT and CDR2 FRNRAP come from the germline V gene. Trimming stripped 2 bases from V and 4 bases from J, with 11 bases between. The CDR3 length is 14 residues.